This T cell receptor beta chain is from a study of cytomegalovirus exposure and HLA in healthy donors. Vbeta (60) and Jbeta (13) primers were used in the PCR. Method: immunoSEQ multiplex PCR; TCRdb's copy keeps in-frame clones and lacks some. The sample contains 200,000 to 250,000 clones, 76% of which appear only once. The CDR3 is made up of 13 amino acids. The germline V gene encodes CDR1 MDHEN and CDR2 SYDVKM. J lost 15 bases, V lost 6 bases, and 12 bases had no gene match. This chain connects TRBV28 to TRBJ2-1; 9 bases line up with TRBD1. This TCR came from a young man in good health and CMV-seronegative. The sequenced sample consisted of PBMCs. The CDR3 region is CASSSVRQGVRFF. The DNA of the CDR3 is TGTGCCAGCAGCAGCGTGAGACAGGGGGTAAGGTTCTTC.